This T cell receptor (beta chain) emerged from a study of blood T cells in healthy people across ages. Whole-study context: Template-switching capture recovered about one barcoded beta molecule per two T cells. Study-level findings and limits: Diversity figures derived from one million T cells were judged to underestimate the true value. Expanded clonotype shifts may have been confounded, as the donors had an unknown CMV status.

The CDR3 runs 15 residues. Per germline, CDR1 SGHRS and CDR2 YFSETQ. Trimming stripped 4 bases from V and 0 bases from J, with 13 bases between. A note on this clonotype: Its target is unknown.

Combining a sample-barcoded 5' primer with a J-beta primer mix, a second PCR ran for about 7 to 11 cycles. TCRdb re-analysed the 5' RACE reads in MiXCR, keeping a single row per CDR3 protein. The sample contains 650,000 to 800,000 distinct CDR3 sequences, about 51% of which appear only once. This receptor was obtained from an elderly woman in good health. The source material was blood. The V gene is TRBV5-1, the J gene TRBJ1-1, with D unclear. The CDR3 DNA follows: TGCGCCAGCAGCGGGTGCACCGGCTTGAACACTGAAGCTTTCTTT. Its protein product is CASSGCTGLNTEAFF. Combining the CDR3 with reference TRBV5-1 and TRBJ1-1 gives the whole variable domain KAGVTQTPRYLIKTRGQQVTLSCSPISGHRSVSWYQQTPGQGLQFLFEYFSETQRNKGNFPGRFSGRQFSNSRSEMNVSTLELGDSALYLCASSGCTGLNTEAFFGQGTRLTVV.